The entry that follows covers one T cell receptor beta chain sequence. This clonotype was detected a few times. Its antigen remains undetermined. It has no much larger one-base neighbor in the sample; base qualities were not kept. Explained via the paper, the time point label denotes: persistent/refractory GD, antithyroid drugs over 5 years with positive TRAb. RNA was extracted from PBMCs in TRIzol for both TCR sequencing and RNA sequencing. The diagnosis of Graves' disease was made according to American Thyroid Association guidelines. The patients came from an endocrinology department in Xi'an, China. Each patient gave 9 to 10 milliliters of peripheral blood, collected in an EDTA anticoagulant tube. Ficoll Paque Plus density gradient separation was used to isolate PBMCs, and no additional T cell sorting was done. An Agilent 2100 Bioanalyzer and agarose gel were used to check RNA quality, and a NanoDrop 2000 was used to measure RNA concentration.

The library was built by means of multiplex PCR. The sequencing machine was an Illumina HiSeq 4000. TCR beta libraries were built with iRepertoire HTBI primers and Arm-PCR amplification of CDR3 regions. Before sequencing, the PCR products went through gel purification. In the authors' own workflow: A total of around 59 TRBV and 14 TRBJ segments were identified across samples and were used for gene usage analysis of CDR3 amino acid clonotypes. Filtered high-quality paired reads were merged into contigs using COPE and FqMerger. BLAST was used to align contigs to the IMGT TRBV, TRBD and TRBJ reference genes, and CDR3 was defined following IMGT. Highly expanded clones were defined as clonotypes with a frequency above 0.1%. Shannon entropy served as the measure of repertoire diversity, while the Gini coefficient captured V-J evenness. A clonotype was considered public if more than one individual shared it. Using fastp at Q25 and MiXCR, TCRdb reprocessed the public reads and kept productive beta chains. Entries are consolidated by CDR3 protein sequence, retaining the most common genes and DNA. What appears here as the V and J calls and clone size reflects TCRdb's work, not the paper's. The sample data list 300,000 to 400,000 distinct CDR3 sequences, and 15% to 20% of these were observed just once. The ten most abundant clones make up just under 30% of the sample.

These data originate in a study of regulatory T cells in long-lasting Graves disease (dated by TCRdb to the early 2020s). Study-wide context: Persistent Graves' disease meant more than 5 years of antithyroid drug treatment with TSH receptor autoantibodies that stayed positive. Patients with persistent Graves' disease were compared with patients with newly diagnosed Graves' disease using TCR sequencing and RNA sequencing of peripheral blood. On average, persistent Graves' disease patients in the clinical cohort had been on antithyroid drugs for eight to twelve years. The study was conducted in China and was registered as a clinical trial. A total of 33 samples were covered by TCR sequencing, comprising around 13 persistent and roughly 20 newly diagnosed Graves' disease patients.

CDR3 length: 14 amino acids, cysteine to phenylalanine. The sequence is cut down to CDR3 DNA, 42 bases in frame from base 1. V loses 4 bases of germline sequence and J loses 1 base, and the interval between the two ends is 10 bases. Results the study describes overall, beyond this receptor: Only the TCR beta chain was sequenced and analyzed. Because the primary lesion, thyroid tissue, could not be accessed, the study looked at peripheral blood alone. A larger number of public clonotypes was shared among persistent patients (2,741) than among newly diagnosed patients (about 990). Preferential use of TRBV28, TRBJ1-2 and TRBJ2-5 was observed in persistent disease, whereas TRBV20-1 and TRBJ2-1 were favored in newly diagnosed disease. Compared with newly diagnosed patients, persistent Graves' disease patients had lower TCR Shannon entropy and fewer highly expanded clones, which suggests clonal expansion. As a limitation, the authors acknowledged that the small sample size may reduce accuracy.

The sequencing used peripheral blood mononuclear cells (PBMCs), collected when the disease was refractory, from a patient treated with antithyroid drugs. The receptor's source is a female donor with Graves disease. Rearrangement joined TRBV12-3 or TRBV12-4 to TRBJ1-1; TRBD1 could be the D gene, as 5 bases match. The base sequence is TGTGCCAGCAGTTCGACAGTACAGAACACTGAAGCTTTCTTT. Its amino acids are CASSSTVQNTEAFF.